A selection of T cell receptor beta chains follows, all from one sample in a study of CD8+ T cells in alopecia areata. TCRdb's copy holds only in-frame clones and misses some; the assay was immunoSEQ multiplex PCR. The table includes approximately 140,000 clones, roughly 80% detected once. The specimen was CD8+ T cells sorted from blood, collected at week 4, from a patient treated with tofacitinib. The source of these receptors is a human donor with alopecia areata. Both conserved end residues are part of each CDR3.

CDR3aa	v_gene	j_gene
CASSLVYGQETQYF	TRBV7-9	TRBJ2-5
CASSELAHNEQFF	TRBV2	TRBJ2-1
CASSPQSSYEQYF	TRBV7-9	TRBJ2-7
CASSSTGNYEQYF	TRBV5-4	TRBJ2-7
CASSHRRVGYEQYF	TRBV4-1	TRBJ2-7
CASSLKWTGSGELFF	TRBV7-8	TRBJ2-2
CASRVDRGQETQYF	TRBV10-2	TRBJ2-5
CASSQEGQINYGYTF	TRBV4-3	TRBJ1-2
CASSHQPRGAGYNEQFF	TRBV4-1	TRBJ2-1
CASSLVPNSPLHF	TRBV7-2	TRBJ1-6
CAWSKDRGSAYEQYF	TRBV30	TRBJ2-7
CASSYSTGTQYF	TRBV6-5	TRBJ2-5
CASSLVGASPYEQYF	TRBV27	TRBJ2-7
CASSLTLGTDGELFF	TRBV7-3	TRBJ2-2
CASSYFREFNEQFF	TRBV6-5	TRBJ2-1
CASSLYETGNSDTQYF	TRBV7-6	TRBJ2-3
CASSEWGVSNYGYTF	TRBV25-1	TRBJ1-2
CASSLVGVTEAFF	TRBV13	TRBJ1-1
CASSYLAGGPDEQFF	TRBV6-5	TRBJ2-1
CASSLTGSEQFF	TRBV7-2	TRBJ2-1
CASSLAGQNYNEQFF	TRBV27	TRBJ2-1
CASSYTSGGGDTQYF	TRBV7-6	TRBJ2-3
CASSPTDGALLPLHF	TRBV27	TRBJ1-6
CASSSGTSGGADTQYF	TRBV7-6	TRBJ2-3
CASTVSPGSTEAFF	TRBV7-8	TRBJ1-1
CASSEEGIYEQYF	TRBV2	TRBJ2-7
CSVEGLGGKGEYTQYF	TRBV29-1	TRBJ2-3
CASSPVARMGEQFF	TRBV27	TRBJ2-1
CASSIGTASNQPQHF	TRBV5-6	TRBJ1-5
CASSPDSRQGEAGYTF	TRBV27	TRBJ1-2
CASNPGTGGTQHF	TRBV6-5	TRBJ1-5
CAITSSIIDTQYF	TRBV10-3	TRBJ2-3
CATSSPDQGDSYNSPLHF	TRBV15	TRBJ1-6
CASHRGGSNEQFF	TRBV2	TRBJ2-1
CAISVGEGAAQPQHF	TRBV10-3	TRBJ1-5
CSALEAAEAFF	TRBV20-1	TRBJ1-1
CASGEWTVGGYTF	TRBV28	TRBJ1-2
CATSRSITDNPDTQYF	TRBV15	TRBJ2-3
CASRALAGGHPTSYNEQFF	TRBV27	TRBJ2-1
CASSWGYTEAFF	TRBV19	TRBJ1-1
CSVPSPGQGPYGYTF	TRBV29-1	TRBJ1-2
CASSKAAYNEQFF	TRBV6-1	TRBJ2-1
CASSSTDRNYGYTF	TRBV27	TRBJ1-2
CASRARRGSYEQYF	TRBV27	TRBJ2-7
CASSIGLAETRGFDTQYF	TRBV5-1	TRBJ2-3
CASSRSDRDEAFF	TRBV7-9	TRBJ1-1
CASSLVQGGSYNSPLHF	TRBV27	TRBJ1-6
CASSINSGQRAHTF	TRBV27	TRBJ1-2
CASSGTGGASGQFF	TRBV7-6	TRBJ2-1
CASSESPGTGPDGYTF	TRBV10-2	TRBJ1-2